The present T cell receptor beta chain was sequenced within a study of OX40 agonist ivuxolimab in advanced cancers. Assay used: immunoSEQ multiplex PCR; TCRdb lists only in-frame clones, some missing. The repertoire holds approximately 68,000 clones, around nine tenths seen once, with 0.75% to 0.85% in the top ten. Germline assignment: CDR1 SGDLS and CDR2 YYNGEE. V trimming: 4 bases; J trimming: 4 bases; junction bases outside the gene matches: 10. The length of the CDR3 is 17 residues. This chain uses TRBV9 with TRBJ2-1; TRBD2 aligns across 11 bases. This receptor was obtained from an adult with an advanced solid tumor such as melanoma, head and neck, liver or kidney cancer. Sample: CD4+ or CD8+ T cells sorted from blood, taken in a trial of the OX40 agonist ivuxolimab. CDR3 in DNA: TGTGCCAGCAGCCCAGGGATAGCGGGAGGGAAATACAATGAGCAGTTCTTC. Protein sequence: CASSPGIAGGKYNEQFF.